This TCR beta chain was captured by sequencing in a study of regulatory T cells in long-lasting Graves disease. Study findings and constraints: Favored gene segments in persistent disease were TRBV28, TRBJ1-2 and TRBJ2-5.

In this sample, this clonotype turned up a few times. As yet, its antigen is unknown. Looked up from germline, CDR1 is SGHRS and CDR2 is YFSETQ. Trimming stripped 4 bases from V and 2 bases from J, with 15 bases between. There are 15 residues in the CDR3. This sample's time point: newly diagnosed GD, antithyroid drugs for less than 3 months. PBMC RNA served as the TCR library source. Relying on iRepertoire HTBI primers and Arm-PCR of CDR3 regions, the team built TCR beta libraries. A single record per CDR3 protein comes from TCRdb applying MiXCR to the multiplex PCR reads. This sample has more than 300,000 distinct CDR3 sequences; about a sixth occur once, and the top ten carry around 20%. Separately, the same data were catalogued under a study of T cells in Graves' hyperthyroidism and ophthalmopathy.

The clonotype originates from a woman under 30 with Graves disease. V usage is TRBV5-1 and J usage is TRBJ1-2; D uncertain. The sample here was peripheral blood mononuclear cells (PBMCs), taken at new diagnosis, from a patient treated with antithyroid drugs. The CDR3 reads CASSPRTAENYGYTF. In DNA form, the CDR3 reads TGCGCCAGCAGCCCCCGTACGGCGGAGAACTATGGCTACACCTTC.